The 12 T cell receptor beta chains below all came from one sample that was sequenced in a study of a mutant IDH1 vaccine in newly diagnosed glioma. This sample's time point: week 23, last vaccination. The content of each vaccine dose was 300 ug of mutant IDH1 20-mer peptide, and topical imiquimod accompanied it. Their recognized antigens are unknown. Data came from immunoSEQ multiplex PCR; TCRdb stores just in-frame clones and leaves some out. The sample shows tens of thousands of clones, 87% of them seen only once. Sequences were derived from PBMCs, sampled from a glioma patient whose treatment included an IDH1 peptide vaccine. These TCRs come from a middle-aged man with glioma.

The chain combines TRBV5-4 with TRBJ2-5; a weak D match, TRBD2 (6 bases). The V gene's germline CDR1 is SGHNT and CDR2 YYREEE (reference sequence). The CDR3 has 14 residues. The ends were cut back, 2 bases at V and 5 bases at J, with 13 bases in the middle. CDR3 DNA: TGTGCCAGCAGCTTCAGGGTGGAGGGGGAGACCCAGTACTTC. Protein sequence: CASSFRVEGETQYF.

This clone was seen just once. The CDR3 nucleotides read TGCGCCAGCAGCCAAGATTCCCCTCAGTCCGGGGAGCTGTTTTTT. Protein: CASSQDSPQSGELFF. This sequence joins TRBV4-3 and TRBJ2-2; D ambiguous. V was pared by 0 bases and J by 6 bases, with 11 bases between. There are 15 residues in the CDR3. Germline CDR1 LGHNA, CDR2 YSLEER.

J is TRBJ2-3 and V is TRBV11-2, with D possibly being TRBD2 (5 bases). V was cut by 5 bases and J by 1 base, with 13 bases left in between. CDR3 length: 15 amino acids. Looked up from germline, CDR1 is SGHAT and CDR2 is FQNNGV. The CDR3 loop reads CASSQRRAGTDTQYF. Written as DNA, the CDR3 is TGTGCCAGCAGCCAGCGGCGGGCAGGCACAGATACGCAGTATTTT.

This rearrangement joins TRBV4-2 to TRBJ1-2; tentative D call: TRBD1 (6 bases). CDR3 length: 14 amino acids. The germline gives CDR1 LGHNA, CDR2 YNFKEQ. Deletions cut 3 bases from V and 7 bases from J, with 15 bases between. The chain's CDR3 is CASSQTTGFSGYTF. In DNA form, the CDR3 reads TGTGCCAGCAGCCAGACCACAGGGTTTTCTGGCTACACCTTC.

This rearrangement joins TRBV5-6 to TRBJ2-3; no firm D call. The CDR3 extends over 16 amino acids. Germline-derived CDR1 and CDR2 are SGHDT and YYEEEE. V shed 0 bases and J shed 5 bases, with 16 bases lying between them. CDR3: CASSLGVLKGGDTQYF. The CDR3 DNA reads TGTGCCAGCAGCTTGGGAGTGTTGAAGGGTGGAGATACGCAGTATTTT.

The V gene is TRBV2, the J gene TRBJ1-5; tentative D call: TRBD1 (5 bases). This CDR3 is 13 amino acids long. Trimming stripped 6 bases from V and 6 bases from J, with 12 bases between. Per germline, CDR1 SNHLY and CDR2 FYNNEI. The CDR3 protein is CASSLGGGQPQHF. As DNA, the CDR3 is TGTGCCAGCAGCCTGGGGGGGGGTCAGCCCCAGCATTTT.

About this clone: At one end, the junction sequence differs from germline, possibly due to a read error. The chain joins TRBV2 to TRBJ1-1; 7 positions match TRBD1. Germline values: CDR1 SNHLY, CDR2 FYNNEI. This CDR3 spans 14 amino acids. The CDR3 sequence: CASTLTGLKTEAFF. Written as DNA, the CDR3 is TGTGCCAGCACCCTGACAGGGTTGAAGACTGAAGCTTTCTTT.

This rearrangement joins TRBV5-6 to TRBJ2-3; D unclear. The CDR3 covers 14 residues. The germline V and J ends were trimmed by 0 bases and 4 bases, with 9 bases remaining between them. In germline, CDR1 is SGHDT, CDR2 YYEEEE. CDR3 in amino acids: CASSLEWRPDTQYF. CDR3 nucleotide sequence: TGTGCCAGCAGCTTGGAGTGGCGACCAGATACGCAGTATTTT.

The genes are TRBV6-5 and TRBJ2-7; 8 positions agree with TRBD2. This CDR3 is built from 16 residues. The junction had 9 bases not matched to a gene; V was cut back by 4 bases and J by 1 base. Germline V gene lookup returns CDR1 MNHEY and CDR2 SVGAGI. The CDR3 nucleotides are TGTGCCAGCAGTTCCGGGACTAGTCGAGCATCCTACGAGCAGTACTTC. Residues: CASSSGTSRASYEQYF.

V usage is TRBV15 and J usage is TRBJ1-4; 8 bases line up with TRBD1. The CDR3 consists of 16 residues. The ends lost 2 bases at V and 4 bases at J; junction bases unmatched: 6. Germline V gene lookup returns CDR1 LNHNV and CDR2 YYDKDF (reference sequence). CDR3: CATSRPIQGDNEKLFF. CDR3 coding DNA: TGTGCCACCAGCAGACCTATACAGGGGGATAATGAAAAACTGTTTTTT.

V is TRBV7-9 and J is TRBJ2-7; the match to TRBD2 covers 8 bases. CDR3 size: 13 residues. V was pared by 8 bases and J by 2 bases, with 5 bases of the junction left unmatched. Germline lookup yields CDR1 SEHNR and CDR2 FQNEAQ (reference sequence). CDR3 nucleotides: TGTGCCAGCCGGGAGGGAGAACCCTACGAGCAGTACTTC. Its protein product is CASREGEPYEQYF.

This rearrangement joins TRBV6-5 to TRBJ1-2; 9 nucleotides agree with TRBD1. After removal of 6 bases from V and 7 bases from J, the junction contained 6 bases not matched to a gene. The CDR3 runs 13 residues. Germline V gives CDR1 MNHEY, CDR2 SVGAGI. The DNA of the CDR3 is TGTGCCAGCAGAACACAGGGGGCGTTTGGCTACACCTTC. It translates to CASRTQGAFGYTF.